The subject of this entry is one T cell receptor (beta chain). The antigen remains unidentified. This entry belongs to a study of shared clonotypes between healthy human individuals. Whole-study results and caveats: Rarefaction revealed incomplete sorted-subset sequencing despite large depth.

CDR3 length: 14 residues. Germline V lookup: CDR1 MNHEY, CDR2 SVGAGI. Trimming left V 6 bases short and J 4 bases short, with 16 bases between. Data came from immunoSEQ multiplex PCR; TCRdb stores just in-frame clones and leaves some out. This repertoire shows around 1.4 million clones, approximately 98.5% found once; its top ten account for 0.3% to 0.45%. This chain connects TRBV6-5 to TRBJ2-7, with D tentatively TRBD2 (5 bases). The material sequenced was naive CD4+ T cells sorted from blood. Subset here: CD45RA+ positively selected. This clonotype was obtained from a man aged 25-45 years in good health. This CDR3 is CASRLDLMGYEQYF. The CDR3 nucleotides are TGTGCCAGCAGACTAGATCTTATGGGTTACGAGCAGTACTTC.